A selection of T cell receptor beta chains follows, all from one sample in a study of blood T cell repertoires in COVID-19. Produced via immunoSEQ multiplex PCR; TCRdb's table is partial and in-frame only. The table has approximately 300,000 clones, more than 80% seen once. Sequencing was done on a sample of peripheral blood. These receptors came from a woman aged 25 to 39 with COVID-19, enrolled during active disease. CDR3s include the opening cysteine and the closing phenylalanine or tryptophan. D genes are given only for firm matches. Size is stated for part of the rows, as once, few or many counts, or as a class when the clone is expanded.

v_gene	d_gene	abundance	j_gene	CDR3nt	CDR3aa
TRBV5-1	.	.	TRBJ1-1	TGCGCCAGCAGACCTACAGATAACACTGAAGCTTTCTTT	CASRPTDNTEAFF
TRBV6-4	.	once	TRBJ2-3	TGTGCCACCTCACAAGATACGCAGTATTTT	CATSQDTQYF
TRBV30	.	few	TRBJ2-7	TGTGCCTGGACCCAGGGCACCGTTACTACCTACGAGCAGTACTTC	CAWTQGTVTTYEQYF
TRBV7-8	.	few	TRBJ2-7	TGTGCCAGCAGCGAGGGGGAATATGACGAGCAGTACTTC	CASSEGEYDEQYF
TRBV18	.	.	TRBJ2-2	TGTGCCAGCTCACCCGTTTGGCTGAACACCGGGGAGCTGTTTTTT	CASSPVWLNTGELFF
TRBV15	TRBD1	.	TRBJ1-5	TGTGCCACCAGGAGACAGGGAAATCAGCCCCAGCATTTT	CATRRQGNQPQHF
TRBV7-9	TRBD1	.	TRBJ2-1	TGTGCCAGCAGCCAAAAGCCGGGACAGGGGATCTCCTACAATGAGCAGTTCTTC	CASSQKPGQGISYNEQFF
TRBV18	TRBD2	.	TRBJ2-7	TGTGCCAGCTCACCGGGGACTAGCGGGAGTTACGAGCAGTACTTC	CASSPGTSGSYEQYF
TRBV5-1	.	once	TRBJ1-4	TGCGCCAGCAGCCTCAACAGTGCAACTAATGAAAAACTGTTTTTT	CASSLNSATNEKLFF
TRBV4-1	TRBD2	.	TRBJ2-5	TGCGCCAGCAGCCAAAGGTCCGGGCTAGCGGGAGAGACCCAGTACTTC	CASSQRSGLAGETQYF
TRBV5-4	.	.	TRBJ2-7	TGTGCCAGCAGCTTGGGGCAGGGATCCTACGAGCAGTACTTC	CASSLGQGSYEQYF
TRBV28	TRBD1	.	TRBJ1-6	TGTGCCAGCAGGCCACAGGGGGCCCTCAGGGGTTCACCCCTCCACTTT	CASRPQGALRGSPLHF
TRBV9	.	few	TRBJ2-7	TGTGCCAGCAGCGCTATAGGAGGCGAGCAGTACTTC	CASSAIGGEQYF
TRBV10-3	.	.	TRBJ1-3	TGTGCCATCAGCGACCACAGGGCTGCAGGAAACACCATATATTTT	CAISDHRAAGNTIYF
TRBV3-1/TRBV3-2	TRBD2	.	TRBJ2-1	TGTGCCAGCAGCCCAAGTTGGACTAGCGGGATAGATGAGCAGTTCTTC	CASSPSWTSGIDEQFF
TRBV3-1/TRBV3-2	TRBD1	.	TRBJ1-1	TGTGCCAGCAGCCTCCGGACAGGGAACACTGAAGCTTTCTTT	CASSLRTGNTEAFF
TRBV20-1	.	.	TRBJ2-7	TGCAGTGCCTCCCTTGCCTACGAGCAGTACTTC	CSASLAYEQYF
TRBV12-3/TRBV12-4	.	.	TRBJ2-7	TGTGCCAGCAGTCGAGGGTACTCCTACGAGCAGTACTTC	CASSRGYSYEQYF
TRBV9	TRBD2	.	TRBJ2-7	TGTGCCAGCAGCGTCGGACTAGCGGGAGGGGACGAGCAGTACTTC	CASSVGLAGGDEQYF
TRBV14	TRBD1	.	TRBJ1-1	TGTGCCAGCAGCCAGGCCAGGGGGCGGGTCACTGAAGCTTTCTTT	CASSQARGRVTEAFF
TRBV2	TRBD2	.	TRBJ2-1	TGTGCCAGCAGCGCCGGGACTAGCCACAATGAGCAGTTCTTC	CASSAGTSHNEQFF
TRBV5-1	.	.	TRBJ2-3	TGCGCCAGCAGCTTGGATGGCGCAGGTCCAGGAGATACGCAGTATTTT	CASSLDGAGPGDTQYF
TRBV30	.	.	TRBJ1-1	TGTGCCTCGTCGGGGAACACTGAAGCTTTCTTT	CASSGNTEAFF
TRBV19	TRBD1	.	TRBJ2-7	TGTGCCAGTAGTCTCGGGACAGGGTTGAACGAGCAGTACTTC	CASSLGTGLNEQYF
TRBV11-2	.	once	TRBJ2-7	TGTGCCAGCAGTCGGGACATCTCCTACGAGCAGTACTTC	CASSRDISYEQYF
TRBV2	.	few	TRBJ1-5	TGTGCCAGCAGTGAGCGATTTTACCAGCCCCAGCATTTT	CASSERFYQPQHF
TRBV7-9	.	.	TRBJ2-7	TGTGCCAGCAGCTCAAGGGACAACTCCTACGAGCAGTACTTC	CASSSRDNSYEQYF
TRBV3-1/TRBV3-2	TRBD2	few	TRBJ2-5	TGTGCCAGCAGCCAAGATGCGGGACTAGCGGGAGGTAGTTGGGAGACCCAGTACTTC	CASSQDAGLAGGSWETQYF
TRBV19	.	.	TRBJ2-2	TGTGCCAGTAGTATACAGGGAACGAACACCGGGGAGCTGTTTTTT	CASSIQGTNTGELFF
TRBV6-5	TRBD1	.	TRBJ1-2	TGTGCCAGCACTCAGGGGGGACTCGGAGGCTACACCTTC	CASTQGGLGGYTF